These 10 T cell receptor beta chains were all obtained from the same sample, sequenced in a study of T cells after yellow fever vaccination. In TCRdb, the 5' RACE reads were re-called with MiXCR into one record per CDR3 protein. The sample shows some 500,000 distinct CDR3 sequences, about 13% of them seen only once. This specimen consisted of PBMCs, obtained on the day of the yellow fever booster vaccination. These receptors were collected from a man aged 30-40 years who received the YFV17D yellow fever vaccine.

The chain combines TRBV10-3 with TRBJ1-4, with D hard to call. V was cut by 3 bases and J by 4 bases, with 12 bases left in between. This CDR3 is 15 amino acids long. Germline loops: CDR1 ENHRY, CDR2 SYGVKD. This CDR3 reads CAISEGSSGNEKLFF. The DNA of the CDR3 is TGTGCCATCAGTGAAGGTTCCAGCGGTAATGAAAAACTGTTTTTT.

This clonotype has only a few counts. The CDR3 DNA follows: TGTGCCAGCAGCGAACGCTTTACGCAGTATTTT. This encodes CASSERFTQYF. This chain joins TRBV6-2 or TRBV6-3 and TRBJ2-3; no clear D. The length of the CDR3 is 11 residues. Germline V gene sequence: CDR1 MNHEY, CDR2 SVGEGT. Trimming took 6 bases from V and 8 from J, leaving 9 bases between them.

This clonotype was seen a few times. J is TRBJ2-2 and V is TRBV19; unclear D gene. The CDR3 contains 14 residues. Germline V gene lookup returns CDR1 LNHDA and CDR2 SQIVND (reference sequence). Trimming took off 5 bases at V and 6 bases at J, with 13 bases between the two ends. CDR3 sequence: CASSLTWGSGELFF. DNA for the CDR3: TGTGCCAGTAGTCTGACATGGGGTTCCGGGGAGCTGTTTTTT.

This sequence joins TRBV7-9 and TRBJ2-3, with 8 bases identical to TRBD2. Germline loops: CDR1 SEHNR, CDR2 FQNEAQ (reference sequence). Trimming at V came to 7 bases and at J to 5 bases, leaving 11 bases not matched to a gene. The CDR3 has 15 amino acids. The CDR3 spells CASKVYTSGGDTQYF. CDR3 bases: TGTGCCAGCAAGGTTTATACTAGCGGCGGAGATACGCAGTATTTT.

This clonotype was observed a handful of times. The V call is TRBV21-1, the J call TRBJ2-1. TRBV21-1 is noted as a pseudogene. The CDR3 extends over 17 amino acids. CDR3 loop: CASSKMVGHSSYNEQFF. The CDR3 nucleotides are TGTGCCAGCAGCAAGATGGTCGGCCACAGCTCCTACAATGAGCAGTTCTTC.

The V gene is TRBV3-1, the J gene TRBJ2-7, with D perhaps TRBD1 (6 bases). The germline CDR1 and CDR2 sequences are LGHDT and YNNKEL (reference sequence). The CDR3 runs 16 residues. Trimming shortened V by 1 base and J by 2 bases, and 15 bases separated the two germline ends. CDR3 sequence: CASSQVSGARPYEQYF. CDR3 DNA: TGTGCCAGCAGCCAAGTGTCAGGGGCGCGTCCCTACGAGCAGTACTTC.

This sequence joins TRBV5-1 and TRBJ2-3; D possibly uses TRBD1 or TRBD2 (5 bases each). This CDR3 spans 15 amino acids. V lost 5 bases, J lost 2 bases, and 15 bases lay in between. Germline V gene data show CDR1 as SGHRS and CDR2 as YFSETQ. The CDR3 sequence: CASRPGAAYTDTQYF. Written as DNA, the CDR3 is TGCGCCAGCAGACCCGGGGCAGCCTACACAGATACGCAGTATTTT.

J is TRBJ2-7 and V is TRBV9; 10 positions agree with TRBD2. V shed 1 base, J shed 3 bases, and the junction held 7 bases outside the gene matches. Looked up from germline, CDR1 is SGDLS and CDR2 is YYNGEE. CDR3 length: 16 residues. The CDR3 DNA reads TGTGCCAGCAGCGTATCTGGGACTAGCGATTACTACGAGCAGTACTTC. It is translated as CASSVSGTSDYYEQYF.

The rearrangement joins TRBV28 to TRBJ2-2; D perhaps matches TRBD1 (6 bases). Germline CDR1 MDHEN, CDR2 SYDVKM. V was clipped by 5 bases and J by 7 bases, with 14 bases between them. The CDR3 is 14 residues long. The CDR3 sequence is CASSPQGVNGELFF. The CDR3 DNA reads as TGTGCCAGCAGTCCACAGGGAGTTAACGGGGAGCTGTTTTTT.

V and J are TRBV6-5 and TRBJ2-1; the D is unclear. The germline V gene encodes CDR1 MNHEY and CDR2 SVGAGI. The CDR3 is 11 amino acids. V gave up 2 bases and J gave up 13 bases, with 9 bases separating them. CDR3 residues: CASSYRHEQFF. The CDR3 nucleotides read TGTGCCAGCAGTTACCGCCACGAACAGTTCTTC.